This entry describes one TCR beta chain. Method: immunoSEQ multiplex PCR; TCRdb's copy keeps in-frame clones and lacks some. Among about 2.2 million clones listed, about 93% were seen once. The data stem from a study of shared clonotypes between healthy human individuals. The CDR3 contains 17 residues. Trimming at V came to 4 bases and at J to 2 bases, leaving 10 bases not matched to a gene. CDR1 and CDR2 from the germline V gene are LNHDA and SQIVND (reference sequence). CD45RO-negative CD8 cells positively selected for CCR7 made up the naive population, which excluded terminally differentiated effector memory CD45RA+ cells.

The sequenced sample was naive CD8+ T cells from PBMCs. The source of this sequence is a man in his late teens or twenties in good health. Some clones in this sample may be carry-over from other donors' samples. The J gene is TRBJ2-7, the V gene TRBV19; 11 bases map to TRBD2. This CDR3 is CASSKGKGTSGTYEQYF. For the CDR3, the DNA is TGTGCCAGTAGTAAGGGGAAGGGGACTAGCGGAACCTACGAGCAGTACTTC.